The 21 T cell receptor beta chains below were found in one sample sequenced in a study of blood T cell repertoires in COVID-19. Some clones are missing from TCRdb's copy, which holds only in-frame ones; the method was immunoSEQ multiplex PCR. The table lists 200,000 to 250,000 clones, about 85% of them singletons. Source material: peripheral blood. Every receptor here comes from a woman older than 75 with COVID-19, enrolled during active disease.

The CDR3 loop reads CASSRSPNQPQHF. DNA for the CDR3: TGCGCCAGCAGCCGTAGTCCCAATCAGCCCCAGCATTTT. The chain recombines TRBV4-1 with TRBJ1-5, with D hard to call. V was trimmed by 4 bases and J by 3 bases, leaving 7 bases between them. This CDR3 is built from 13 residues. Looked up from germline, CDR1 is MGHRA and CDR2 is YSYEKL.

In this sample, this clone turned up a few times. The chain links TRBV5-4 to TRBJ2-5, with TRBD1 identical over 10 bases. The CDR3 sequence is 16 residues long. V shed 5 bases, J shed 6 bases, and the junction held 13 bases outside the gene matches. Germline V CDR1 and CDR2: SGHNT, YYREEE (reference sequence). The CDR3, as DNA: TGTGCCAGCAGTGCCGACAGGGGGCTGGGTGGGCAGACCCAGTACTTC. Encoded protein: CASSADRGLGGQTQYF.

The chain links TRBV5-1 to TRBJ2-3; 9 bases map to TRBD1. Germline V gene lookup returns CDR1 SGHRS and CDR2 YFSETQ. This CDR3 is built from 15 residues. The V segment lost 4 bases and the J segment 7 bases; nucleotides outside the gene matches: 10. The DNA for the CDR3 is TGCGCCAGCAGCACCGGGACAGGGACTGGGTATACGCAGTATTTT. Protein product: CASSTGTGTGYTQYF.

The table lists this clone with a count of one. This chain joins TRBV7-2 and TRBJ1-1; D gene uncertain. V lost 2 bases and J lost 4, with 11 bases in between. The germline gives CDR1 SGHTA, CDR2 FQGNSA. This CDR3 has 14 residues. Written as DNA, the CDR3 is TGTGCCAGCAGCTTACCGGGGTCGGTCACTGAAGCTTTCTTT. Translating it yields CASSLPGSVTEAFF. Variable domain in full (rest from reference TRBV7-2 and TRBJ1-1): GAGVSQSPSNKVTEKGKDVELRCDPISGHTALYWYRQSLGQGLEFLIYFQGNSAPDKSGLPSDRFSAERTGGSVSTLTIQRTQQEDSAVYLCASSLPGSVTEAFFGQGTRLTVV.

The chain carries TRBV7-2 and TRBJ1-5; weak D call: TRBD1 (5 bases). This CDR3 is built from 15 residues. Looked up from germline, CDR1 is SGHTA and CDR2 is FQGNSA. V was pared by 4 bases and J by 9 bases, with 19 bases between. This CDR3 reads CASSSLPLAGWPQHF. The CDR3 region has the DNA TGTGCCAGCAGCTCTCTACCCCTGGCAGGGTGGCCCCAGCATTTT.

V and J are TRBV5-4 and TRBJ2-1; 7 positions match TRBD2. The CDR3 length is 16 residues. J lost 6 bases, V lost 9 bases, and 18 bases had no gene match. Germline CDR1 reads SGHNT; CDR2 reads YYREEE (reference sequence). CDR3 residues: CATLPSGALLSNEQFF. The CDR3 region has the DNA TGTGCCACCCTTCCGAGCGGGGCCCTACTTAGCAATGAGCAGTTCTTC.

This clone has only a few counts. This chain links TRBV18 with TRBJ1-1, with D possibly being TRBD1 (6 bases). V dropped 6 bases and J dropped 1 base, with 15 bases sitting between them. The CDR3 has 15 residues. CDR1 is KGHSH, CDR2 LQKENI, per germline. The CDR3 loop reads CASSLDSPKNTEAFF. The CDR3, as DNA: TGTGCCAGCTCTTTGGACAGCCCTAAGAACACTGAAGCTTTCTTT.

The chain combines TRBV5-1 with TRBJ1-2; D is possibly TRBD1 (6 bases). The CDR3 covers 13 residues. Germline V gene lookup returns CDR1 SGHRS and CDR2 YFSETQ. Trimming removed 5 bases from V and 5 bases from J, with 13 bases in between. The CDR3 region has the DNA TGCGCCAGCAGACCCACAGGGTCGTATGGCTACACCTTC. Translation: CASRPTGSYGYTF. The full variable domain, rest sourced from reference TRBV5-1 and TRBJ1-2, is KAGVTQTPRYLIKTRGQQVTLSCSPISGHRSVSWYQQTPGQGLQFLFEYFSETQRNKGNFPGRFSGRQFSNSRSEMNVSTLELGDSALYLCASRPTGSYGYTFGSGTRLTVV.

The CDR3 region has the DNA TGTGCCAGCAGTTACTCGACTGGTCAGCCCCAGCATTTT. It yields the protein CASSYSTGQPQHF. J is TRBJ1-5 and V is TRBV6-2 or TRBV6-3; D unresolved. The V end was cut by 0 bases, the J end by 6 bases, with 6 bases between. The CDR3 contains 13 residues. The germline V gene has CDR1 MNHEY and CDR2 SVGEGT.

In its sample, this clone was seen a few times. The chain is built from TRBV19 and TRBJ2-1; the D gene is possibly TRBD2 (6 bases). CDR1 and CDR2 from the germline V gene are LNHDA and SQIVND (reference sequence). V was cut by 3 bases and J by 2 bases, with 8 bases left in between. The length of the CDR3 is 14 residues. CDR3 sequence reads: CASSMGGTYNEQFF. CDR3 nucleotide sequence: TGTGCCAGTAGTATGGGGGGTACCTACAATGAGCAGTTCTTC.

V is TRBV10-3 and J is TRBJ2-5; TRBD2 matches 14 bases. The J segment lost 4 bases and the V segment lost 10 bases, leaving 8 bases of the junction unmatched. The germline V gene encodes CDR1 ENHRY and CDR2 SYGVKD. The CDR3 covers 15 residues. CDR3 protein: CASERTSGGIETQYF. The CDR3 bases are TGTGCCAGCGAACGGACTAGCGGGGGGATAGAGACCCAGTACTTC.

The gene calls are TRBV6-2 or TRBV6-3 and TRBJ1-5; 9 bases are shared with TRBD1. This CDR3 comprises 14 residues. With V trimmed by 6 bases and J by 5 bases, 5 bases remained unmatched. Germline CDR1 reads MNHEY; CDR2 reads SVGEGT. The CDR3 reads CASSITGGHQPQHF. The CDR3 coding sequence is TGTGCCAGCAGCATCACAGGGGGCCATCAGCCCCAGCATTTT.

The chain links TRBV19 to TRBJ1-1; D gene uncertain. Germline loops: CDR1 LNHDA, CDR2 SQIVND (reference sequence). V was clipped by 7 bases and J by 0 bases, with 15 bases between them. CDR3 length: 15 residues. The CDR3 nucleotides are TGTGCCAGTACCGTAGGCCCTCGGGTGAACACTGAAGCTTTCTTT. Amino acid sequence: CASTVGPRVNTEAFF. The full variable domain, with the rest looked up from reference TRBV19 and TRBJ1-1, is DGGITQSPKYLFRKEGQNVTLSCEQNLNHDAMYWYRQDPGQGLRLIYYSQIVNDFQKGDIAEGYSVSREKKESFPLTVTSAQKNPTAFYLCASTVGPRVNTEAFFGQGTRLTVV.

The rearrangement joins TRBV18 to TRBJ1-2, with D possibly being TRBD1 (5 bases). CDR1 and CDR2 (germline): KGHSH, LQKENI. The CDR3 extends over 11 amino acids. V lost 6 bases and J 4 bases, leaving 6 bases between the germline ends. The CDR3 loop reads CASSDSYGYTF. The CDR3 nucleotides read TGTGCCAGCTCCGACAGCTATGGCTACACCTTC.

The chain couples TRBV24-1 to TRBJ1-1; a possible D gene is TRBD1 (6 bases). This CDR3 is 14 amino acids long. Trimming stripped 3 bases from V and 3 bases from J, with 10 bases between. Germline CDR1 reads KGHDR; CDR2 reads SFDVKD. CDR3 sequence reads: CATSDDTGYTEAFF. The CDR3, as DNA: TGTGCCACCAGTGATGATACAGGGTACACTGAAGCTTTCTTT.

CDR3 protein: CASRVGQVGYTF. The CDR3 bases are TGTGCCAGCAGGGTAGGACAGGTTGGCTACACCTTC. The chain links TRBV28 to TRBJ1-2; 7 nucleotides align to TRBD1. This CDR3 region has 12 residues. J lost 7 bases, V lost 6 bases, and 5 bases had no gene match. CDR1 MDHEN and CDR2 SYDVKM come from the germline V gene.

The chain couples TRBV19 to TRBJ2-1, with D perhaps matching TRBD2 (5 bases). V was cut by 7 bases and J by 4 bases, with 11 bases left in between. This CDR3 region has 13 residues. Germline loops: CDR1 LNHDA, CDR2 SQIVND (reference sequence). DNA for the CDR3: TGTGCCAGTAAGGCTCCGGGGTACAATGAGCAGTTCTTC. Its translation: CASKAPGYNEQFF.

CDR3 sequence: CASSSPGGIAEAFF. In DNA, the CDR3 is TGTGCCAGCAGTTCCCCAGGGGGCATAGCTGAAGCTTTCTTT. The rearrangement uses TRBV6-5 and TRBJ1-1; 8 bases are a match to TRBD1. Looked up from germline, CDR1 is MNHEY and CDR2 is SVGAGI. This CDR3 spans 14 amino acids. The ends lost 4 bases at V and 6 bases at J; junction bases unmatched: 7.

The genes are TRBV2 and TRBJ1-1; the match to TRBD1 covers 12 bases. Losses at the gene ends were 8 bases for V and 4 bases for J; bases not matched to a gene: 11. The CDR3 is made up of 16 amino acids. Per the germline V gene, CDR1 is SNHLY and CDR2 is FYNNEI. For the CDR3, the DNA is TGTGCCAGCCGGGACAGGGGGCTCTGGGGGGGCACTGAAGCTTTCTTT. Translating it yields CASRDRGLWGGTEAFF. The full variable domain, its missing parts supplied by reference TRBV2 and TRBJ1-1, is EPEVTQTPSHQVTQMGQEVILRCVPISNHLYFYWYRQILGQKVEFLVSFYNNEISEKSEIFDDQFSVERPDGSNFTLKIRSTKLEDSAMYFCASRDRGLWGGTEAFFGQGTRLTVV.

The chain couples TRBV5-1 to TRBJ2-5; 9 nucleotides match TRBD1. The length of the CDR3 is 15 residues. Germline lookup yields CDR1 SGHRS and CDR2 YFSETQ. J gave up 5 bases and V 6 bases, and 11 bases lay outside the gene matches. The CDR3 region has the DNA TGCGCCAGCACTCCTGCGGGACAGGGTTACGAGACCCAGTACTTC. Protein product: CASTPAGQGYETQYF.

This clone was seen once. The V call is TRBV29-1, the J call TRBJ2-5, with D perhaps TRBD1 (5 bases). CDR1 SQVTM and CDR2 ANQGSEA come from the germline V gene. The CDR3 sequence is 12 residues long. The germline V and J ends were trimmed by 4 bases and 2 bases, with 8 bases remaining between them. In DNA, the CDR3 is TGCAGCGTTGTGGGGCTTCAAGAGACCCAGTACTTC. Protein sequence: CSVVGLQETQYF. The full variable domain, with the rest looked up from reference TRBV29-1 and TRBJ2-5, is SAVISQKPSRDICQRGTSLTIQCQVDSQVTMMFWYRQQPGQSLTLIATANQGSEATYESGFVIDKFPISRPNLTFSTLTVSNMSPEDSSIYLCSVVGLQETQYFGPGTRLLVL.